This T cell receptor beta chain came from a study of T cell responses to AZD1222 COVID-19 vaccine. Regarding the study as a whole: Seropositive status at baseline applied to only five or six AZD1222 recipients. Unmutated variant regions are reportedly the target of nearly half of TCRs that are spike-specific. Repertoires in all cases were sampled only once the peak T cell response had passed.

A few counts support this clone. Its specificity is not known. The assay was immunoSEQ multiplex PCR, and TCRdb's table has in-frame clones only and misses some. Of over 35,000 clones listed, 80% are singletons. This sample comprised peripheral blood, obtained 28 days after the second dose of the MenACWY control vaccine. The source is an adult who received the MenACWY meningococcal vaccine as a control.

In DNA form, the CDR3 reads TGTGCCAGCAGTTACGGGACAGGGAATGAAAAACTGTTTTTT. Translating it yields CASSYGTGNEKLFF. The rearrangement links TRBV6-6 to TRBJ1-4, with 9 bases that match TRBD1. The V segment lost 2 bases and the J segment 5 bases; nucleotides outside the gene matches: 0. The germline V gene has CDR1 MNHNY and CDR2 SVGAGI (reference sequence). The CDR3 runs to 14 residues.